This record covers a single TCR beta chain. This entry is derived from a study of technical replicates of blood from a few donors. V was pared by 5 bases and J by 5 bases, with 13 bases of the junction left unmatched. Germline CDR1 is LNHDA and CDR2 is SQIVND (reference sequence). There are 19 residues in the CDR3. Produced via immunoSEQ multiplex PCR; TCRdb's table is partial and in-frame only. The data show about 76,000 clones, approximately 94% seen once. This rearrangement joins TRBV19 to TRBJ2-1, with 15 nucleotides matching TRBD2. Material: T cells isolated from PBMCs. The receptor was derived from a human donor in good health. DNA of the CDR3: TGTGCCAGTAGTCCCTGGACTAGCGGGAGGGCCCTGATCGACAATGAGCAGTTCTTC. This translates into CASSPWTSGRALIDNEQFF.